These T cell receptor beta chains were read from a single sample in a study of blood T cell repertoires in COVID-19. Data came from immunoSEQ multiplex PCR; TCRdb stores just in-frame clones and leaves some out. The top ten clones hold 2.3% of a sample with some 400,000 clones, about 90% of them seen once. Sample: peripheral blood. The receptors derive from a woman aged 60-75 years with COVID-19, enrolled during active disease. CDR3s include the opening cysteine and the closing phenylalanine or tryptophan. D genes are given only for firm matches. Where a row states a size, it is once, few, many or the class of an expanded clone; other rows omit it.

>TRBJ2-3|TRBD2|NA|TRBV7-3
CASSSGTSVTDTQYF
TGTGCCAGCAGCTCAGGGACTAGCGTGACAGATACGCAGTATTTT
>TRBJ1-1|NA|few|TRBV5-1
CASSLQGVEAFF
TGCGCCAGCAGCTTGCAAGGGGTTGAAGCTTTCTTT
>TRBJ1-2|NA|NA|TRBV3-1/TRBV3-2
CASSPLGVGYGYTF
TGTGCCAGCAGCCCTTTAGGGGTGGGATATGGCTACACCTTC
>TRBJ2-7|NA|NA|TRBV29-1
CSVESQGGSEQYF
TGCAGCGTTGAGAGTCAGGGAGGAAGCGAGCAGTACTTC
>TRBJ1-3|TRBD1|NA|TRBV7-8
CASSTGESSGNTIYF
TGTGCCAGCAGCACAGGGGAGAGCTCTGGAAACACCATATATTTT
>TRBJ2-5|TRBD1|NA|TRBV6-5
CASNSRDRGLETQYF
TGTGCCAGCAACAGCCGGGACAGGGGGCTGGAGACCCAGTACTTC
>TRBJ1-1|NA|NA|TRBV20-1
CSSEGYTEAFF
TGCAGTTCAGAGGGATACACTGAAGCTTTCTTT
>TRBJ1-1|NA|NA|TRBV5-5
CASSFTTAKTEAFF
TGTGCCAGCAGCTTTACAACCGCCAAGACTGAAGCTTTCTTT
>TRBJ1-3|TRBD1|NA|TRBV25-1
CASSEGTGGAAGNTIYF
TGTGCCAGCAGTGAAGGGACAGGGGGCGCAGCCGGAAACACCATATATTTT
>TRBJ1-1|NA|NA|TRBV5-1
CASSLGRNTEAFF
TGCGCCAGCAGCTTGGGTAGGAACACTGAAGCTTTCTTT
>TRBJ1-5|TRBD1|NA|TRBV9
CASSRTGDNQPQHF
TGTGCCAGCAGCAGGACAGGGGACAATCAGCCCCAGCATTTT
>TRBJ2-7|NA|NA|TRBV2
CASSEGRGSEQYF
TGTGCCAGCAGTGAAGGGCGGGGCAGCGAGCAGTACTTC
>TRBJ2-3|TRBD2|NA|TRBV7-2
CASSQGGLAYATQYF
TGTGCCAGCAGCCAGGGGGGACTAGCATACGCTACGCAGTATTTT
>TRBJ1-5|NA|few|TRBV5-4
CASSSSPGYNQPQHF
TGTGCCAGCAGCTCCTCGCCGGGTTACAATCAGCCCCAGCATTTT
>TRBJ1-5|NA|NA|TRBV21-1
CASSKPLNQPQHF
TGTGCCAGCAGCAAACCCCTCAATCAGCCCCAGCATTTT
>TRBJ2-2|NA|NA|TRBV25-1
CASRRDMNTGELFF
TGTGCCAGCAGACGGGACATGAACACCGGGGAGCTGTTTTTT
>TRBJ1-1|NA|NA|TRBV3-1/TRBV3-2
CASSRLTDTEAFF
TGTGCCAGCAGCCGCCTCACGGACACTGAAGCTTTCTTT
>TRBJ1-1|TRBD1|once|TRBV23-1
CASGPTGGCTEAFF
TGCGCCAGCGGACCGACAGGGGGCTGCACTGAAGCTTTCTTT